This T cell receptor beta chain was sequenced for a study of yellow fever vaccine responses in identical twins. Study results and caveats: Reports say the vaccine T cell response in twins looked partly convergent and partly personalized.

TCRdb re-derived calls from the RT-PCR reads in MiXCR, one entry per CDR3 protein. The sample carries approximately 32,000 distinct CDR3 sequences, 50% to 75% recorded once. Concerning this clonotype itself: Its cognate antigen is unknown.

The germline V gene encodes CDR1 SNHLY and CDR2 FYNNEI. The CDR3 loop spans 13 amino acids. The germline V and J ends were trimmed by 2 bases and 3 bases, with 6 bases remaining between them. J is TRBJ2-3 and V is TRBV2; perhaps TRBD2 as D (5 bases). The origin of this receptor is a woman aged 18-35 years who received the yellow fever vaccine. Sequenced here: T cells from blood (PBMCs), unsorted or a sorted subset (not recorded which), sampled before or after yellow fever vaccination (not recorded which). CDR3 coding DNA: TGTGCCAGCAGTGAATGGGAGACAGATACGCAGTATTTT. This gives the protein CASSEWETDTQYF.